This entry concerns a single T cell receptor beta chain. Its antigen is undetermined. V lost 1 base to trimming and J lost 3 bases, with 16 bases between them. Germline V gene lookup returns CDR1 LNHDA and CDR2 SQIVND (reference sequence). The CDR3 is made up of 17 amino acids. The sample is drawn from a study of cytotoxic CD8 clonotypes in ibrutinib-treated CLL. Study details: Samples had a mean of around 250,000 productive templates and 85,000 to 100,000 productive rearrangements. Study results and limitations: The clonality rise at ibrutinib response reflected private clonotype expansion.

The intended depth for sequencing was 1 in 200,000 to 1 in 1 million T cells. Method: immunoSEQ multiplex PCR; TCRdb's copy keeps in-frame clones and lacks some. This sample has about 130,000 clones, with 84% found just once. The TCR was taken from a human donor with chronic lymphocytic leukemia. Sample: PBMCs, taken after 24 months of ibrutinib treatment. V usage is TRBV19 and J usage is TRBJ1-5; possible D gene TRBD1, 5 bases. The CDR3 spells CASSIGVRVGDNQPQHF. In nucleotides, the CDR3 is TGTGCCAGTAGTATAGGGGTCCGGGTAGGGGACAATCAGCCCCAGCATTTT.